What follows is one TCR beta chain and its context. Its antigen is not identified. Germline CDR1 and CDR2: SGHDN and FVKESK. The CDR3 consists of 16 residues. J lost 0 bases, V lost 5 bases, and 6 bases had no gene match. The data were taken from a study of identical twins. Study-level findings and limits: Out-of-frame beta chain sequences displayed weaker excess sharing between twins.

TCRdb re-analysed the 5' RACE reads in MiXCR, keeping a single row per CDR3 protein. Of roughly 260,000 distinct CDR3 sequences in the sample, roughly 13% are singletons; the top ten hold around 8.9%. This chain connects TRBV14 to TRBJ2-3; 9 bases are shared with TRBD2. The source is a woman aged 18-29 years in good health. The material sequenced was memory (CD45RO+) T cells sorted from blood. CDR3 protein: CASSERGARSTDTQYF. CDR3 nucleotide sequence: TGTGCCAGCAGCGAGCGGGGGGCCCGGAGCACAGATACGCAGTATTTT.